The source of this TCR beta chain is a study of cytomegalovirus exposure and HLA in healthy donors. Both 60 Vbeta primers and 13 Jbeta primers went into the PCR. Profiled with immunoSEQ multiplex PCR; TCRdb holds only in-frame clones, not every one. The sample contains about 150,000 clones, around 79% of which appear only once. Whole-study results and caveats: Clonal expansion was found to be greater in HLA-associated TCR beta chains than in equally common others in a later analysis. Reportedly, diagnosis of cytomegalovirus status by the classifier showed high specificity and sensitivity. In a later analysis, TCR beta V- and J-gene trimming showed a link to a missense DCLRE1C variant. Excluded were some V segments that proved indistinguishable, including TRBV6-2 and TRBV6-3.

The germline CDR1 and CDR2 sequences are SGHNT and YENEEA. This CDR3 region has 15 residues. The J segment lost 2 bases and the V segment lost 3 bases, leaving 5 bases of the junction unmatched. This clone was observed a few times. The antigen remains undetermined. Source material: PBMCs. This TCR came from a young man in good health and CMV-seronegative. The chain couples TRBV11-3 to TRBJ2-5; 8 nucleotides agree with TRBD1. CDR3 region: CASSFRGQEQETQYF. In DNA form, the CDR3 reads TGTGCCAGCAGCTTTAGGGGACAGGAACAAGAGACCCAGTACTTC.